Listed here is a single T cell receptor beta chain. TCRdb keeps only in-frame clones here, not all; method: immunoSEQ multiplex PCR. The repertoire consists of approximately 90,000 clones, with 85% to 90% occurring once and the leading ten covering about 8.4%. The data are from a study of T cell responses to AZD1222 COVID-19 vaccine. Per germline, CDR1 LNHDA and CDR2 SQIVND (reference sequence). This CDR3 spans 14 amino acids. The germline V and J ends were trimmed by 3 bases and 7 bases, with 12 bases remaining between them. The TCR was taken from an adult in good health. The rearrangement uses TRBV19 and TRBJ1-4, with D perhaps matching TRBD1 (6 bases). Sequencing was performed on peripheral blood, taken on day 0 of AZD1222 vaccination. This CDR3 is CASSIRGGIEKLFF. The CDR3 DNA reads TGTGCCAGTAGTATCAGGGGCGGCATTGAAAAACTGTTTTTT. The whole variable domain, filled in from reference TRBV19 and TRBJ1-4, reads DGGITQSPKYLFRKEGQNVTLSCEQNLNHDAMYWYRQDPGQGLRLIYYSQIVNDFQKGDIAEGYSVSREKKESFPLTVTSAQKNPTAFYLCASSIRGGIEKLFFGSGTQLSVL.